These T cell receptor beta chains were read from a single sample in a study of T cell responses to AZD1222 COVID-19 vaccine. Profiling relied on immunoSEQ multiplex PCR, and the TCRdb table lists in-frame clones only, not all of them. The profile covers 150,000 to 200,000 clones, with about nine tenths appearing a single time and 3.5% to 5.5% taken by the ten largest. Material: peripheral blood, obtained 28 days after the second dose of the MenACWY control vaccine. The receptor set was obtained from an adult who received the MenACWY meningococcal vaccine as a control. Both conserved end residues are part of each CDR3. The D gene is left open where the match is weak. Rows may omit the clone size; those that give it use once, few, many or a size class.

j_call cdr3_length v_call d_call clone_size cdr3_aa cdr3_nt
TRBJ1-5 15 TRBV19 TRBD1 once CASREKGTGNQPQHF TGTGCCAGTAGGGAGAAGGGGACAGGGAATCAGCCCCAGCATTTT
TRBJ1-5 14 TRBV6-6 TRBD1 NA CASRNRGGDQPQHF TGTGCCAGCAGGAACAGGGGAGGGGATCAGCCCCAGCATTTT
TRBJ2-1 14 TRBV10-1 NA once CASSGGGKGYEQFF TGCGCCAGCAGTGGGGGCGGGAAGGGATATGAGCAGTTCTTC
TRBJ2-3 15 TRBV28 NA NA CASSFSLRGTDTQYF TGTGCCAGCAGTTTCAGTCTGCGGGGCACAGATACGCAGTATTTT
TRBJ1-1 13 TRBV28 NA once CASSLTGNTEAFF TGTGCCAGCAGTTTAACGGGGAACACTGAAGCTTTCTTT
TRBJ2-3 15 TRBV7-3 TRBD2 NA CASSIAGASTDTQYF TGTGCCAGCAGCATAGCGGGAGCGAGCACAGATACGCAGTATTTT
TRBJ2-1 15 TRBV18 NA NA CASSPVGRTINEQFF TGTGCCAGCTCACCAGTGGGACGTACGATCAATGAGCAGTTCTTC
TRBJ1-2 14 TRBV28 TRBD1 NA CASSFRGQSYGYTF TGTGCCAGCAGTTTCAGGGGGCAATCGTATGGCTACACCTTC
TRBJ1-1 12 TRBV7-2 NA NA CASSWIGGSAFF TGTGCCAGCAGCTGGATAGGAGGGTCCGCTTTCTTT
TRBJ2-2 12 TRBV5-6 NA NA CASSFSTGELFF TGTGCCAGCAGCTTCAGCACCGGAGAGCTGTTTTTT
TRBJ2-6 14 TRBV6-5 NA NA CASSYVSGANVLTF TGTGCCAGCAGTTACGTCTCTGGGGCCAACGTCCTGACTTTC